This TCR beta chain was sequenced in a study of human T cells and chemical hapten exposure. The overall study: Alopecia areata, totalis or universalis was found in mostly female patients.

There are many counts of this clonotype. Its antigen is as yet unknown. V dropped 5 bases and J dropped 3 bases, with 16 bases sitting between them. The CDR3 has 15 amino acids. Germline V CDR1 and CDR2: MNHNS, SASEGT. Time point specified: patch test 1, 2 weeks after DPC sensitization. Treatment indicated: therapeutic diphenylcyclopropenone sensitization with weekly scalp DPC. Study results and limitations: TCRs above 1 in 1000 frequency did not change with DPC sensitization.

Original processing methods: Samples ranged from roughly 23,224 to 700,000 TCRs, with a median of roughly 93,000. From the RACE reads, TCRdb called clonotypes with MiXCR, one entry per CDR3 protein. The V and J calls were determined by TCRdb, not by the authors. The sample includes roughly 98,000 distinct CDR3 sequences, around 12% seen only once; the top ten take approximately 2%. This rearrangement joins TRBV6-1 to TRBJ1-2; no definite D call. The sequence was obtained from a woman in her forties with alopecia areata. Some clones in this sample may be carry-over from other donors' samples. The material sequenced was whole blood, taken in connection with sensitization to the hapten diphenylcyclopropenone (DPC). CDR3 region: CASSSNSRADYGYTF. The CDR3 DNA sequence: TGTGCCAGCAGTTCAAACAGTCGGGCAGACTATGGCTACACCTTC.